These T cell receptor beta chains were read from a single sample in a study of blood T cell repertoires in COVID-19. Generated by immunoSEQ multiplex PCR, the TCRdb table keeps only in-frame clones and is missing some. This table holds some 150,000 clones, under 90% found once. The sequenced sample was peripheral blood. All receptors come from a human donor in a cohort sampled during active COVID-19. Both conserved end residues are part of each CDR3. A D gene is named only where the DNA matches it firmly. Part of the rows lack a size; the others show once, few, many or a class for expanded clones.

V gene,clone size,J gene,D gene,CDR3 DNA,CDR3 protein
TRBV5-4,.,TRBJ2-1,TRBD2,TGTGCCAGCAGCCCCGGGGGGTCCCGGAGCTCCTACAATGAGCAGTTCTTC,CASSPGGSRSSYNEQFF
TRBV7-2,few,TRBJ1-1,TRBD1,TGTGCCAGCAGCTGGGACAGAGAAAAGGCTTTCTTT,CASSWDREKAFF
TRBV19,.,TRBJ1-2,.,TGTGCCAGTAGTGCGAAATATGGCTACACCTTC,CASSAKYGYTF
TRBV28,.,TRBJ1-6,TRBD1,TGTGCCAGCAGTCCGACAGGGATGGCTCGCTCACCCCTCCACTTT,CASSPTGMARSPLHF
TRBV9,.,TRBJ1-2,TRBD1,TGTGCCAGCAGCCGACAGGGGGCTGACTATGGCTACACCTTC,CASSRQGADYGYTF
TRBV6-6,.,TRBJ2-3,TRBD2,TGTGCCAGCAGTTCCTCTAGCGGGGGGGATACGCAGTATTTT,CASSSSSGGDTQYF
TRBV19,few,TRBJ1-5,.,TGTGCCAGTAGTCAGGGTATGAGCAATCAGCCCCAGCATTTT,CASSQGMSNQPQHF
TRBV27,.,TRBJ1-1,.,TGTGCCAGCAGGACACCGTCCAGTGGGACTGAAGCTTTCTTT,CASRTPSSGTEAFF
TRBV24-1,.,TRBJ1-2,.,TGTGCCACCAGTGAAACAAGAAGCTATGGCTACACCTTC,CATSETRSYGYTF
TRBV5-1,.,TRBJ2-2,.,TGCGCCAGCAGCACCCCGGGGAGCGCGAACACCGGGGAGCTGTTTTTT,CASSTPGSANTGELFF
TRBV7-9,.,TRBJ2-7,.,TGTGCCAGCAGCTTTAATCGCGGGGCAGCGAGTGGCGAGCAGTACTTC,CASSFNRGAASGEQYF
TRBV5-1,.,TRBJ1-2,.,TGCGCCAGCAGCGTGGAGGGGCTAAACTATGGCTACACCTTC,CASSVEGLNYGYTF
TRBV2,.,TRBJ1-5,.,TGTGCCAGCAGTGTGTCCGGGAAGAATCAGCCCCAGCATTTT,CASSVSGKNQPQHF
TRBV29-1,once,TRBJ2-3,TRBD2,TGCAGCGTGAACCTAGCGGGCCGCACAGATACGCAGTATTTT,CSVNLAGRTDTQYF
TRBV5-1,.,TRBJ2-5,.,TGCGCCAGCAGCCTGATGACAGGTGGCCAAGAGACCCAGTACTTC,CASSLMTGGQETQYF